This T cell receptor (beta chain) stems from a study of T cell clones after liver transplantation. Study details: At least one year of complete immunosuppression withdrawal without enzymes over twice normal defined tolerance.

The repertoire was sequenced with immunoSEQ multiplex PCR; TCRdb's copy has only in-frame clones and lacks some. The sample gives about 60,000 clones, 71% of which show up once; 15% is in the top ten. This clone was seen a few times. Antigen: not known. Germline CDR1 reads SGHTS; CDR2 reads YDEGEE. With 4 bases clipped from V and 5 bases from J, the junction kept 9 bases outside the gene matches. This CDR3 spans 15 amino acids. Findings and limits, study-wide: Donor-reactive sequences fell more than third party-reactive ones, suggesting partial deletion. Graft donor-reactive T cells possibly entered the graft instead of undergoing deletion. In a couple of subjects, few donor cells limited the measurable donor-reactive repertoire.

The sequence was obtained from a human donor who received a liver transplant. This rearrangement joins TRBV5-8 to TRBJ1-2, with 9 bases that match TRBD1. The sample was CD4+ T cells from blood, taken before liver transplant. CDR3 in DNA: TGTGCCAGCAGCGGGGGACAGGGAACCCTATATGGCTACACCTTC. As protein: CASSGGQGTLYGYTF.